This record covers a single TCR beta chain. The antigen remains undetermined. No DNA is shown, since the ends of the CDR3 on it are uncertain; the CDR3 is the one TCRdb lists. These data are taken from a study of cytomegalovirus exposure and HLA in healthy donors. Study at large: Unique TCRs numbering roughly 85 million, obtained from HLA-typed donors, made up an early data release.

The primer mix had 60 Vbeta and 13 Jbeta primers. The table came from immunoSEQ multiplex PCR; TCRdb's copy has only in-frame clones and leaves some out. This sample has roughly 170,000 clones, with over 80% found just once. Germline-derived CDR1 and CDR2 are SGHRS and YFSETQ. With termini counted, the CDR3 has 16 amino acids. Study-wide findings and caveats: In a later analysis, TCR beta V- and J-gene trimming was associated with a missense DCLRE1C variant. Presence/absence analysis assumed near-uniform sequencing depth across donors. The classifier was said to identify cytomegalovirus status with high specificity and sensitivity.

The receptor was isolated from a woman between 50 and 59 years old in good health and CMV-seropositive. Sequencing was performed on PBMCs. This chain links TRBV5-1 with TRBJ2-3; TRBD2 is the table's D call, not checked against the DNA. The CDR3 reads CASSFGQGSGTDTQYF.